The 16 T cell receptor beta chains below were found in one sample sequenced in a study of blood T cells in healthy people across ages. Together with a sample-barcoded 5' primer, a J-beta primer mix was included in a second PCR lasting about 6 to 11 cycles. TCRdb recomputed calls from the 5' RACE reads with MiXCR, one row per CDR3 protein. This sample has about a million distinct CDR3 sequences; roughly two fifths occur once, and the top ten carry about 12%. The material sequenced was blood. The receptor source for this set is a man aged 18 to 30 in good health.

The rearrangement links TRBV4-3 to TRBJ1-5; maybe TRBD1 (5 bases). The length of the CDR3 is 16 residues. Germline lookup yields CDR1 LGHNA and CDR2 YSLEER. V lost 0 bases to trimming and J lost 2 bases, with 11 bases between them. CDR3 protein: CASSQDWDGRNQPQHF. For the CDR3, the DNA is TGCGCCAGCAGCCAAGATTGGGACGGCCGCAATCAGCCCCAGCATTTT.

The genes are TRBV7-2 and TRBJ1-4; no firm D call. Germline V gene sequence: CDR1 SGHTA, CDR2 FQGNSA. This CDR3 has 15 amino acids. V was trimmed by 2 bases and J by 7 bases, leaving 14 bases between them. Here the CDR3 DNA reads TGTGCCAGCAGCTTACCGGTGGGAAGAAGTGAAAAACTGTTTTTT. It is translated as CASSLPVGRSEKLFF.

The chain combines TRBV4-2 with TRBJ2-5; D may be TRBD1 or TRBD2 (7 bases each). Trimming pared 5 bases from V and 3 bases from J, leaving 19 bases between. Germline CDR1 is LGHNA and CDR2 is YNFKEQ. CDR3 length: 16 amino acids. CDR3 coding DNA: TGTGCCAGCAGCTCAAGGGTGGCAGGGGGGGAAGAGACCCAGTACTTC. Amino acid sequence: CASSSRVAGGEETQYF.

This chain joins TRBV6-5 and TRBJ1-2; D is perhaps TRBD1 (6 bases). Germline V CDR1 and CDR2: MNHEY, SVGAGI. The CDR3 consists of 15 residues. V lost 6 bases and J 6 bases, leaving 20 bases between the germline ends. Here the CDR3 reads CASSPTGSLTDGYTF. DNA for the CDR3: TGTGCCAGCAGCCCGACAGGCTCTTTGACCGATGGCTACACCTTC.

The chain links TRBV28 to TRBJ1-3; 7 bases are shared with TRBD1. Losses at the gene ends were 4 bases for V and 2 bases for J; bases not matched to a gene: 8. Germline V gene data show CDR1 as MDHEN and CDR2 as SYDVKM. The CDR3 covers 16 residues. The CDR3 region is CASSSRQGYAGNTIYF. CDR3 DNA: TGTGCCAGCAGTTCTCGACAGGGATACGCTGGAAACACCATATATTTT. The entire variable domain, with the rest obtained from reference TRBV28 and TRBJ1-3, is as follows: DVKVTQSSRYLVKRTGEKVFLECVQDMDHENMFWYRQDPGLGLRLIYFSYDVKMKEKGDIPEGYSVSREKKERFSLILESASTNQTSMYLCASSSRQGYAGNTIYFGEGSWLTVV.

This clonotype has only a few counts. This sequence joins TRBV4-3 and TRBJ2-1; D is unresolved. The J call is in doubt because the DNA end fits TRBJ2-7 better. Germline assignment: CDR1 LGHNA and CDR2 YSLEER. The CDR3 is 15 amino acids. The CDR3 here is CASSQVVVSYNEQYF. The CDR3 nucleotides are TGCGCCAGCAGCCAAGTAGTTGTGTCCTACAATGAGCAGTACTTC.

V and J are TRBV6-2 or TRBV6-3 and TRBJ1-2; 9 bases map to TRBD1. The germline V gene has CDR1 MNHEY and CDR2 SVGEGT. The ends lost 0 bases at V and 3 bases at J; junction bases unmatched: 5. CDR3 length equals 16 residues. CDR3 sequence reads: CASSYSDRGDDYGYTF. CDR3 in DNA: TGTGCCAGCAGTTACTCGGACAGGGGAGATGACTATGGCTACACCTTC.

The rearrangement joins TRBV5-1 to TRBJ2-5; 8 nucleotides match TRBD1. This CDR3 region has 15 residues. From germline, CDR1 is SGHRS and CDR2 YFSETQ. Losses at the gene ends were 0 bases for V and 4 bases for J; bases not matched to a gene: 5. The CDR3 nucleotides read TGCGCCAGCAGCTTGGCCTTACAGGGGGGAGAGACCCAGTACTTC. Protein sequence: CASSLALQGGETQYF.

This clonotype was seen a few times. The chain carries TRBV7-2 and TRBJ1-6; 9 bases line up with TRBD1. The V gene's germline CDR1 is SGHTA and CDR2 FQGNSA. J lost 8 bases, V lost 2 bases, and 4 bases had no gene match. This CDR3 is built from 15 residues. The CDR3 protein is CASSLWDRAYSPLHF. In nucleotides, the CDR3 is TGTGCCAGCAGCTTATGGGACAGGGCTTATTCACCCCTCCACTTT.

This clonotype has just a few counts. The chain has TRBV27 and TRBJ1-4; D possibly corresponds to TRBD1 (5 bases). Germline V lookup: CDR1 MNHEY, CDR2 SMNVEV (reference sequence). The CDR3 runs 15 residues. V shed 5 bases and J shed 0 bases, with 10 bases lying between them. The DNA for the CDR3 is TGTGCCAGCAGTCCTCAGACAGCAACTAATGAAAAACTGTTTTTT. Protein product: CASSPQTATNEKLFF.

The chain employs TRBV4-3 and TRBJ1-4; D remains unclear. CDR3 length equals 16 residues. CDR1 is LGHNA, CDR2 YSLEER, per germline. V gave up 1 base and J gave up 7 bases, with 16 bases separating them. CDR3 sequence: CASSQALRGDGEKLFF. The CDR3 nucleotides are TGCGCCAGCAGCCAAGCCCTACGAGGTGACGGTGAAAAACTGTTTTTT.

In this sample, this clonotype turned up a few times. V usage is TRBV25-1 and J usage is TRBJ1-2; D gene uncertain. Germline V CDR1 and CDR2: MGHDK, SYGVNS. V lost 4 bases and J lost 0, with 6 bases in between. The CDR3 totals 13 residues. CDR3 nucleotide sequence: TGTGCCAGCAGTGCTGCTACTAACTATGGCTACACCTTC. Its protein product is CASSAATNYGYTF.

V usage is TRBV2 and J usage is TRBJ1-5; D gene ambiguous. The ends were cut back, 5 bases at V and 2 bases at J, with 7 bases in the middle. This CDR3 is built from 13 residues. The germline V gene encodes CDR1 SNHLY and CDR2 FYNNEI. CDR3 sequence reads: CASSYRRNQPQHF. CDR3 nucleotides: TGTGCCAGCAGTTACCGACGCAATCAGCCCCAGCATTTT.

In its sample, this clonotype was seen many times. One base away lies a much larger clone, so this may be a sequencing read error. The rearrangement uses TRBV7-2 and TRBJ2-1; D is unresolved. Judging by the DNA end, TRBJ2-7 fits better; the J call may be wrong. CDR1 is SGHTA and CDR2 is FQGNSA in the germline V gene. The CDR3 has 15 residues. The CDR3 DNA is TGTGCCAGCAGCTTAGCGGAAACGTACTACAATGAGCAGTACTTC. Translated: CASSLAETYYNEQYF.

The chain has TRBV4-3 and TRBJ2-7, with 8 bases fitting TRBD2. The CDR3 spans 15 residues. CDR1 is LGHNA, CDR2 YSLEER, per germline. With V trimmed by 5 bases and J by 7 bases, 13 bases remained unmatched. CDR3 nucleotides: TGCGCCAGCAGCGAGGAATTAGCGGGGTACAATGAGCAGTACTTC. Translation gives CASSEELAGYNEQYF.

This clonotype was seen only once. V and J are TRBV20-1 and TRBJ2-3; 8 bases match TRBD2. Germline lookup yields CDR1 DFQATT and CDR2 SNEGSKA (reference sequence). V lost 6 bases, J lost 3 bases, and 11 bases stayed unmatched. The CDR3 is 15 residues long. DNA for the CDR3: TGCAGTGCCACTCTCCCGGGACTAGGTACAGATACGCAGTATTTT. This encodes CSATLPGLGTDTQYF.